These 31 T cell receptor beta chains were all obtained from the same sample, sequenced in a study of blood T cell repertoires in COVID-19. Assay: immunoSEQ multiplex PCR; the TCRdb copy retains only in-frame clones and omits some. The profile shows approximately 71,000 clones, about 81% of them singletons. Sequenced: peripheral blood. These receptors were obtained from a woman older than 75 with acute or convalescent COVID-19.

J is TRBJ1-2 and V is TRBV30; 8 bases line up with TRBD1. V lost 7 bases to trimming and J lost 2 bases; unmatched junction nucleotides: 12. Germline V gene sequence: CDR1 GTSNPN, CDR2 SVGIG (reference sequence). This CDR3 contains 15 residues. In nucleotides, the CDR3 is TGTGCCTTCCCATCCCGACAGGGGAGAAACTATGGCTACACCTTC. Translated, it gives CAFPSRQGRNYGYTF. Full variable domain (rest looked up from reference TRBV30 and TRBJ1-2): SQTIHQWPATLVQPVGSPLSLECTVEGTSNPNLYWYRQAAGRGLQLLFYSVGIGQISSEVPQNLSASRPQDRQFILSSKKLLLSDSGFYLCAFPSRQGRNYGYTFGSGTRLTVV.

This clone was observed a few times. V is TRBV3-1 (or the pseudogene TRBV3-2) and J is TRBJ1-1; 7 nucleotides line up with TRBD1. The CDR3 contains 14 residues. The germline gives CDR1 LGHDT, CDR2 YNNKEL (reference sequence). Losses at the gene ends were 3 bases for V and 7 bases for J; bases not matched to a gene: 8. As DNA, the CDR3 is TGTGCCAGCAGCCACCTGACAGGGCAAGGTGAAGCTTTCTTT. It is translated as CASSHLTGQGEAFF.

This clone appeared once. The CDR3 nucleotides are TGTGCCAGCAGCGTAGTCGCGGGGGGGACCGGGGAGCTGTTTTTT. Translated: CASSVVAGGTGELFF. The rearrangement joins TRBV9 to TRBJ2-2, with 9 bases that match TRBD2. The CDR3 is 15 amino acids. Trimming took 0 bases from V and 5 from J; bases not matched to a gene: 2. CDR1 SGDLS and CDR2 YYNGEE come from the germline V gene.

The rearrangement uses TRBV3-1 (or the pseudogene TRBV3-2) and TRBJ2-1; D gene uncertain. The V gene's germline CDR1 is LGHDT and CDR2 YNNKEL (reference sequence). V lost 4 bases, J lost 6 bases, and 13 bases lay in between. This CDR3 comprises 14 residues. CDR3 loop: CASSPSRGGNEQFF. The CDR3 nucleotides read TGTGCCAGCAGCCCCAGTCGAGGTGGCAATGAGCAGTTCTTC.

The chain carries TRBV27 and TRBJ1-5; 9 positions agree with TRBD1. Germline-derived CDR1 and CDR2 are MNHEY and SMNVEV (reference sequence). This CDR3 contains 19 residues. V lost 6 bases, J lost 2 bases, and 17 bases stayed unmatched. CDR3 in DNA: TGTGCCAGCAGACCCTTACCGGGACAGGGAATTTTGGGCAATCAGCCCCAGCATTTT. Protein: CASRPLPGQGILGNQPQHF.

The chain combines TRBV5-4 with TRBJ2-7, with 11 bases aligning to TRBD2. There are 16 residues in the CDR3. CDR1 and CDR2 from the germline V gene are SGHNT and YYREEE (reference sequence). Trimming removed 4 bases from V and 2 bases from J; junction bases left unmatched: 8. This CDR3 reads CASSPRGTSGTYEQYF. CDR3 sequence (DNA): TGTGCCAGCAGCCCACGCGGGACTAGCGGTACCTACGAGCAGTACTTC. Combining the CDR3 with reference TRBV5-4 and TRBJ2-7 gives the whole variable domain ETGVTQSPTHLIKTRGQQVTLRCSSQSGHNTVSWYQQALGQGPQFIFQYYREEENGRGNFPPRFSGLQFPNYSSELNVNALELDDSALYLCASSPRGTSGTYEQYFGPGTRLTVT.

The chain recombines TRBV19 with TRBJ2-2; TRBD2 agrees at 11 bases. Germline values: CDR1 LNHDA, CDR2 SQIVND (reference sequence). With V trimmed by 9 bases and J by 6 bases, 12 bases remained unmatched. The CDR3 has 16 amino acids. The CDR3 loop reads CASRGGLAGGPGELFF. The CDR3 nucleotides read TGTGCCAGCAGGGGCGGGCTAGCGGGGGGACCCGGGGAGCTGTTTTTT.

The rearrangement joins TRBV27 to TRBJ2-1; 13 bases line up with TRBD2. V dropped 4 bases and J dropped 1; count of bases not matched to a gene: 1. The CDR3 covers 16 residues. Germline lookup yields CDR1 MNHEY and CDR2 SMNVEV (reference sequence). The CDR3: CASSWTSGSSYNEQFF. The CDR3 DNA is TGTGCCAGCAGTTGGACTAGCGGGAGTTCCTACAATGAGCAGTTCTTC.

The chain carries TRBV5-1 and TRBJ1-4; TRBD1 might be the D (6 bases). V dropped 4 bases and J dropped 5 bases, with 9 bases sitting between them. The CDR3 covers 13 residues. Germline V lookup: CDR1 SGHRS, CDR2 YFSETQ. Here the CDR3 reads CASSTGQNEKLFF. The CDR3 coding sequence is TGCGCCAGCAGCACCGGACAGAATGAAAAACTGTTTTTT. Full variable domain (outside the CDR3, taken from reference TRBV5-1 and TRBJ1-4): KAGVTQTPRYLIKTRGQQVTLSCSPISGHRSVSWYQQTPGQGLQFLFEYFSETQRNKGNFPGRFSGRQFSNSRSEMNVSTLELGDSALYLCASSTGQNEKLFFGSGTQLSVL.

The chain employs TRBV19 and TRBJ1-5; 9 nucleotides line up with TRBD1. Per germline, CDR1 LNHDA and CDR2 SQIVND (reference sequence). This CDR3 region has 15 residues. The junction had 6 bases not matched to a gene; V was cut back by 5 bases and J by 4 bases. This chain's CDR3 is CASSSDRGANQPQHF. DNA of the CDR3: TGTGCCAGTAGTTCCGACAGGGGGGCAAATCAGCCCCAGCATTTT. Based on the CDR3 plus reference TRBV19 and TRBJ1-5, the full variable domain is DGGITQSPKYLFRKEGQNVTLSCEQNLNHDAMYWYRQDPGQGLRLIYYSQIVNDFQKGDIAEGYSVSREKKESFPLTVTSAQKNPTAFYLCASSSDRGANQPQHFGDGTRLSIL.

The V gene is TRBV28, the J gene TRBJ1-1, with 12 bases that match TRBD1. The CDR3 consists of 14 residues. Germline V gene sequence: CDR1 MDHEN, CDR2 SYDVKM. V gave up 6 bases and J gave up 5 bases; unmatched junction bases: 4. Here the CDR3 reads CASRGQGAETEAFF. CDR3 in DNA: TGTGCCAGCAGGGGACAGGGGGCAGAAACTGAAGCTTTCTTT.

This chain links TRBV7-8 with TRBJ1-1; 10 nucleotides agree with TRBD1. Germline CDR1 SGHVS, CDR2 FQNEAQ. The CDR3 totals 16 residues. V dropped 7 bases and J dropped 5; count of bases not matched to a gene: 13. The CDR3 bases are TGTGCCAGCATCATCGGGACAGGGGTAATCGGGACTGAAGCTTTCTTT. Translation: CASIIGTGVIGTEAFF.

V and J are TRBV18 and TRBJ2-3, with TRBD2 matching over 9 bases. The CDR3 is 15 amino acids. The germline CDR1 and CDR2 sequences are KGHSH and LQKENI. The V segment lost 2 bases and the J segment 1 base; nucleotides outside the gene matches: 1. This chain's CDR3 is CASSPAGGRTDTQYF. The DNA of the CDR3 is TGTGCCAGCTCACCAGCGGGAGGGCGCACAGATACGCAGTATTTT. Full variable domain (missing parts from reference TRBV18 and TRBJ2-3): NAGVMQNPRHLVRRRGQEARLRCSPMKGHSHVYWYRQLPEEGLKFMVYLQKENIIDESGMPKERFSAEFPKEGPSILRIQQVVRGDSAAYFCASSPAGGRTDTQYFGPGTRLTVL.

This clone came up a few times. CDR3 sequence: CAISGPQRPGSTDTQYF. The CDR3 nucleotides are TGTGCCATCAGTGGACCGCAGAGGCCTGGCAGCACAGATACGCAGTATTTT. The chain employs TRBV10-3 and TRBJ2-3; D not certain. The V gene's germline CDR1 is ENHRY and CDR2 SYGVKD. The CDR3 is 17 amino acids. V was pared by 4 bases and J by 0 bases, with 17 bases between.

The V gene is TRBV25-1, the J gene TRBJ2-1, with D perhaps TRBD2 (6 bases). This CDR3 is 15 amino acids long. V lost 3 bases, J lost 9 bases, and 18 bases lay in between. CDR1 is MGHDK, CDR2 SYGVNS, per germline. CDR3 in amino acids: CASSDSGVYKGEQFF. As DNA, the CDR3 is TGTGCCAGCAGTGACTCGGGAGTTTATAAGGGTGAGCAGTTCTTC. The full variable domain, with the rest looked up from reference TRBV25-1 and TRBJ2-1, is EADIYQTPRYLVIGTGKKITLECSQTMGHDKMYWYQQDPGMELHLIHYSYGVNSTEKGDLSSESTVSRIRTEHFPLTLESARPSHTSQYLCASSDSGVYKGEQFFGPGTRLTVL.

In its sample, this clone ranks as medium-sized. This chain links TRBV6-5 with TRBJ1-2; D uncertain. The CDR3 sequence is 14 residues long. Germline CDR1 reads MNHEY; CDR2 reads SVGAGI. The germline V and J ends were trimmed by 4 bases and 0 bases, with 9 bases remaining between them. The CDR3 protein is CASSSRGSNYGYTF. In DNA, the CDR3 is TGTGCCAGCAGTTCCCGCGGATCTAACTATGGCTACACCTTC.

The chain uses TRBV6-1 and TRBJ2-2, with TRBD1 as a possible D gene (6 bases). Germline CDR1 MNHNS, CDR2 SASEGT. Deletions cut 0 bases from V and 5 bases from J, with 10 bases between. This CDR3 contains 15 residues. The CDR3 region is CASSEAPGVTGELFF. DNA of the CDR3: TGTGCCAGCAGTGAAGCGCCAGGGGTTACCGGGGAGCTGTTTTTT.

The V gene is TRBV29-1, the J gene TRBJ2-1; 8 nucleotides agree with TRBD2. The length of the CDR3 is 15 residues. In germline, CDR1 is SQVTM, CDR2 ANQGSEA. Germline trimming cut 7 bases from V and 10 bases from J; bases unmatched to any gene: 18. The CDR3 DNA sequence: TGCAGCGCCCGGGTTGGTGGCGGGGGGTTTGGGGAGCAGTTCTTC. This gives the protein CSARVGGGGFGEQFF.

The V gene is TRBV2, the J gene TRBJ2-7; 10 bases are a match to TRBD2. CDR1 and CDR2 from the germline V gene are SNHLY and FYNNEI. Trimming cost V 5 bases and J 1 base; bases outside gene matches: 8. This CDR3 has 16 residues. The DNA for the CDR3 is TGTGCCAGCAGTTTTCTAGCGGGAGCGTCATCCTACGAGCAGTACTTC. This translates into CASSFLAGASSYEQYF.

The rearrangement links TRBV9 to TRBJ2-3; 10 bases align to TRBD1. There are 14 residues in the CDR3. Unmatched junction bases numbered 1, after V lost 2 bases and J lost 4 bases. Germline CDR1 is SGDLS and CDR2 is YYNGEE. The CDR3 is CASSVDRGADTQYF. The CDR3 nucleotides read TGTGCCAGCAGCGTGGACAGGGGGGCAGATACGCAGTATTTT.

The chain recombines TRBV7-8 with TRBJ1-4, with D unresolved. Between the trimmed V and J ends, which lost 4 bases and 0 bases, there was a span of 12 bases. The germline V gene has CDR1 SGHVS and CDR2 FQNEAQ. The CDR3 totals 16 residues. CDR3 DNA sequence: TGTGCCAGCAGCTCGAGACGGGTTGCAACTAATGAAAAACTGTTTTTT. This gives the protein CASSSRRVATNEKLFF.

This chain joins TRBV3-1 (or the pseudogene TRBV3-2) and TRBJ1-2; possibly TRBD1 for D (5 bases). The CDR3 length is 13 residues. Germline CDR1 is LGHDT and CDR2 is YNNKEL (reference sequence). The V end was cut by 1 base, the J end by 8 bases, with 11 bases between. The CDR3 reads CASSQGGSLGYTF. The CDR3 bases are TGTGCCAGCAGCCAAGGGGGCAGCCTAGGCTACACCTTC.

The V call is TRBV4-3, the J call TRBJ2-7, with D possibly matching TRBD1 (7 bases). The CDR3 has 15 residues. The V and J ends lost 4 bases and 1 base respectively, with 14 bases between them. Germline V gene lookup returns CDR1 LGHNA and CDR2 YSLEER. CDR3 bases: TGCGCCAGCAGCCGAGGAGGGGGACAGTCCTACGAGCAGTACTTC. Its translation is CASSRGGGQSYEQYF.

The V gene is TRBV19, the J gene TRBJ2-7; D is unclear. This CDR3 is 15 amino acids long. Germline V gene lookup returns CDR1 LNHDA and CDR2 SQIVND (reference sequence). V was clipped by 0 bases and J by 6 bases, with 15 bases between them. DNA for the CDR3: TGTGCCAGTAGTATAGACAGCGTGCGAGTCGCCGAGCAGTACTTC. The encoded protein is CASSIDSVRVAEQYF.

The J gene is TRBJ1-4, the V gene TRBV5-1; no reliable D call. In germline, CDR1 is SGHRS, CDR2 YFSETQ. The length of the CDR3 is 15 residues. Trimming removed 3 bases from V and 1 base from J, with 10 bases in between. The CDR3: CASSSRRGTNEKLFF. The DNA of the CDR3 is TGCGCCAGCAGCTCCCGCCGGGGAACTAATGAAAAACTGTTTTTT.

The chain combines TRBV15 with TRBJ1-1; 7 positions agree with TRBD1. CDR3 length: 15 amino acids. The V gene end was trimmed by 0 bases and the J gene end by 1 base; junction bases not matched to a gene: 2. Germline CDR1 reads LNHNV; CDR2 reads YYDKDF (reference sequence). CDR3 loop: CATSRDRGRNTEAFF. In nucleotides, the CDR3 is TGTGCCACCAGCAGAGATAGGGGGCGGAACACTGAAGCTTTCTTT.

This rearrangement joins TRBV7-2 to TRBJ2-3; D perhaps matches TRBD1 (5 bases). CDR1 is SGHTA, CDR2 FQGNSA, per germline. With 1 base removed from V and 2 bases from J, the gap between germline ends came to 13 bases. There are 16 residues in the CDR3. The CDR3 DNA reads TGTGCCAGCAGCTTAGGCTACAGGTCTCTCACAGATACGCAGTATTTT. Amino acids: CASSLGYRSLTDTQYF.

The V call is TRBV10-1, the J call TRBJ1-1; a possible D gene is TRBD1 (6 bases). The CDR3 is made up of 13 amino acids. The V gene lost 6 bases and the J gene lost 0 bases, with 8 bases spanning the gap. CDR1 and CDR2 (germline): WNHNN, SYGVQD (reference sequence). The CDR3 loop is CASRDSMNTEAFF. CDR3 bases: TGCGCCAGCAGGGACAGCATGAACACTGAAGCTTTCTTT.

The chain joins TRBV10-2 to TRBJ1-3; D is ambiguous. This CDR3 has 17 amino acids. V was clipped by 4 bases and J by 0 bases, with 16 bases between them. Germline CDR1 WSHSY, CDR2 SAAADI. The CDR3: CASSASPGRLSGNTIYF. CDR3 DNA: TGCGCCAGCAGTGCCTCCCCTGGCAGACTCTCTGGAAACACCATATATTTT.

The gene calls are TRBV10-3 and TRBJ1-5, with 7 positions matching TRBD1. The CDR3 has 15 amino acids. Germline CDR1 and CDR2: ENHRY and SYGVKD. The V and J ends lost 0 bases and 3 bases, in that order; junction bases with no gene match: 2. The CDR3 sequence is CAISESQGDNQPQHF. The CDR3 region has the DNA TGTGCCATCAGTGAGTCGCAGGGGGACAATCAGCCCCAGCATTTT.

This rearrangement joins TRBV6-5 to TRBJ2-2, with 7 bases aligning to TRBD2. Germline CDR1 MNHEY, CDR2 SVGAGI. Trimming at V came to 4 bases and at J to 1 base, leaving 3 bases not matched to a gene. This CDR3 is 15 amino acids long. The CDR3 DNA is TGTGCCAGCAGTTCTAGCGGAGGGAACACCGGGGAGCTGTTTTTT. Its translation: CASSSSGGNTGELFF.